This TCR beta chain was captured by sequencing in a study of T cell responses to AZD1222 COVID-19 vaccine. Study-level findings and limits: White British ancestry dominated among donors, who included more females, and clonal diversity was possibly underestimated.

TCRdb's copy holds only in-frame clones and misses some; the assay was immunoSEQ multiplex PCR. The sample has around 180,000 clones; 88% are singletons. As regards this clone: Its cognate antigen is unknown.

Germline V gene lookup returns CDR1 GTSNPN and CDR2 SVGIG (reference sequence). The CDR3 is 17 residues long. The V end was cut by 3 bases, the J end by 4 bases, with 21 bases between. This sequence originates from an adult in good health. The sample was peripheral blood, taken on day 0 of AZD1222 vaccination. This sequence joins TRBV30 and TRBJ1-4, with D possibly being TRBD1 (6 bases). The CDR3: CAWSPGTSHGDNEKLFF. The CDR3 DNA follows: TGTGCCTGGAGCCCCGGGACATCCCACGGGGATAATGAAAAACTGTTTTTT.